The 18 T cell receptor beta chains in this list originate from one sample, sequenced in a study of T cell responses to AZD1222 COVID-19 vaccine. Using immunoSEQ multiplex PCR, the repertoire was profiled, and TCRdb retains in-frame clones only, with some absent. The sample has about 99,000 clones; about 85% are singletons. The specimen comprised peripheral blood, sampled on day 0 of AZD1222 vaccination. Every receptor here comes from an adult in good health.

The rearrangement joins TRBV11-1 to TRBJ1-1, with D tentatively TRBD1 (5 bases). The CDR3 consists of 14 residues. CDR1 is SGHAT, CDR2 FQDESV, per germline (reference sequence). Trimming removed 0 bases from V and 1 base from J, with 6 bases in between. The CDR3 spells CASSLAGENTEAFF. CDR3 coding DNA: TGTGCCAGCAGCTTAGCGGGGGAGAACACTGAAGCTTTCTTT.

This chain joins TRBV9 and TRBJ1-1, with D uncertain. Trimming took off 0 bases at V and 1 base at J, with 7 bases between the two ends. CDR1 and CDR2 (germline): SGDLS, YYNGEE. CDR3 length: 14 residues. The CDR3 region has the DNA TGTGCCAGCAGCGTAGAACCTACGAACACTGAAGCTTTCTTT. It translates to CASSVEPTNTEAFF.

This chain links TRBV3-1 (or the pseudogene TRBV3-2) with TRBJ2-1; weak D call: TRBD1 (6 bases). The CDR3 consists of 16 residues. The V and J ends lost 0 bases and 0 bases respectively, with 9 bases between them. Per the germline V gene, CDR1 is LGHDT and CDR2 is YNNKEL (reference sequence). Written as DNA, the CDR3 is TGTGCCAGCAGCCAAGATCAGGGGAGCTCCTACAATGAGCAGTTCTTC. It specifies CASSQDQGSSYNEQFF.

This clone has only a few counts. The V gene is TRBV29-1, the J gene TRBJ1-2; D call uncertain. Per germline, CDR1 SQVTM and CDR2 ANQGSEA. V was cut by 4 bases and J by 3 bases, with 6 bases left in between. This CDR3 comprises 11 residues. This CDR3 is CSVGVDYGYTF. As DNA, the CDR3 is TGCAGCGTTGGGGTGGACTATGGCTACACCTTC.

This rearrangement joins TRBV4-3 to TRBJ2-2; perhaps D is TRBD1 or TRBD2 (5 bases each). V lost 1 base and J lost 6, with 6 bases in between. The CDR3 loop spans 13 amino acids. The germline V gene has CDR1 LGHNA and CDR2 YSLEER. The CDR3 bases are TGCGCCAGCAGCCAAGTGGGGGCCGGGGAGCTGTTTTTT. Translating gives CASSQVGAGELFF.

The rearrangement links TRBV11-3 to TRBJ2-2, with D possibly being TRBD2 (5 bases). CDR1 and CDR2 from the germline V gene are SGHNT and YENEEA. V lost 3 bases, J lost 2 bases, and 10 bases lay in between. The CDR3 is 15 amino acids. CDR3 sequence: CASSLFGGNTGELFF. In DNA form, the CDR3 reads TGTGCCAGCAGCTTGTTCGGAGGTAACACCGGGGAGCTGTTTTTT.

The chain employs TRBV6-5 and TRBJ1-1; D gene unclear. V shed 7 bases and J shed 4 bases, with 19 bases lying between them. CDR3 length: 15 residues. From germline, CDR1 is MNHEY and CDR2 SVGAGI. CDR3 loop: CASTAAAGLGTEAFF. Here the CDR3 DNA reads TGTGCCAGCACTGCCGCGGCGGGGTTGGGCACTGAAGCTTTCTTT.

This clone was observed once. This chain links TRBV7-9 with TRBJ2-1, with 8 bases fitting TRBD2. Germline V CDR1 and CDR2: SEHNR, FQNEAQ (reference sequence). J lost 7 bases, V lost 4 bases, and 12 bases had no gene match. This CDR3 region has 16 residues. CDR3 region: CASSSPERGPKNEQFF. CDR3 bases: TGTGCCAGCAGCTCCCCCGAGCGGGGGCCCAAGAATGAGCAGTTCTTC.

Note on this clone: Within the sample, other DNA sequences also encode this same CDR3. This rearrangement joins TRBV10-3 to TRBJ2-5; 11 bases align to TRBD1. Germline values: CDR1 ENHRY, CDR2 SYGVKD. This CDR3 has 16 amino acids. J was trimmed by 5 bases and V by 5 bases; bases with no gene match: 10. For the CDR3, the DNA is TGTGCCATCAGTCCTTCGGACAGGGGGCCCTCGGAGACCCAGTACTTC. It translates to CAISPSDRGPSETQYF.

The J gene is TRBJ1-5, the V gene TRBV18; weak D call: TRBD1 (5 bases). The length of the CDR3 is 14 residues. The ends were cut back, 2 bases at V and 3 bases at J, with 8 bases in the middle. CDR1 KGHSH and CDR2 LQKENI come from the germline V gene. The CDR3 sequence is CASSPGGVNQPQHF. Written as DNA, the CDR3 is TGTGCCAGCTCACCAGGGGGAGTCAATCAGCCCCAGCATTTT.

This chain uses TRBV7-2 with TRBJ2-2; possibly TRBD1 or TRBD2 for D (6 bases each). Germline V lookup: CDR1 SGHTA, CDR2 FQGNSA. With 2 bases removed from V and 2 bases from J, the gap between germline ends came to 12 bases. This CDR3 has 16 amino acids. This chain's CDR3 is CASSLLGGLNTGELFF. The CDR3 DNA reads TGTGCCAGCAGCTTACTAGGGGGACTCAACACCGGGGAGCTGTTTTTT. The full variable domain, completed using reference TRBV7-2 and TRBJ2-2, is GAGVSQSPSNKVTEKGKDVELRCDPISGHTALYWYRQSLGQGLEFLIYFQGNSAPDKSGLPSDRFSAERTGGSVSTLTIQRTQQEDSAVYLCASSLLGGLNTGELFFGEGSRLTVL.

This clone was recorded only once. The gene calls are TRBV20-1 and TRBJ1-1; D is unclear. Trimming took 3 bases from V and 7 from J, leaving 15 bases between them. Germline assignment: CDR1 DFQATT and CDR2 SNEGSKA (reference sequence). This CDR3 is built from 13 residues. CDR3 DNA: TGCAGTGCTAGTCCAGGAGTTACGAATGAAGCTTTCTTT. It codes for CSASPGVTNEAFF.

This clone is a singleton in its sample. The CDR3 DNA reads as TGTGCCAGCAGCTTAGTCAGAGTAGCGGGAGGGACCCTCACAGATACGCAGTATTTT. This sequence encodes CASSLVRVAGGTLTDTQYF. This chain uses TRBV7-2 with TRBJ2-3; TRBD2 aligns across 11 bases. There are 19 residues in the CDR3. CDR1 and CDR2 (germline): SGHTA, FQGNSA. Unmatched junction bases numbered 11, after V lost 1 base and J lost 2 bases. Variable domain in full (rest from reference TRBV7-2 and TRBJ2-3): GAGVSQSPSNKVTEKGKDVELRCDPISGHTALYWYRQSLGQGLEFLIYFQGNSAPDKSGLPSDRFSAERTGGSVSTLTIQRTQQEDSAVYLCASSLVRVAGGTLTDTQYFGPGTRLTVL.

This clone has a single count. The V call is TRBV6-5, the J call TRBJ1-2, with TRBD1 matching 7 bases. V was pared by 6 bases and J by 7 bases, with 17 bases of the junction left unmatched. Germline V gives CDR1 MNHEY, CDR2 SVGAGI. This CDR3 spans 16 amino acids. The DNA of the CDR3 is TGTGCCAGCAGCTACCTTAACAGAGACAGGGCCGGTGGCTACACCTTC. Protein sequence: CASSYLNRDRAGGYTF.

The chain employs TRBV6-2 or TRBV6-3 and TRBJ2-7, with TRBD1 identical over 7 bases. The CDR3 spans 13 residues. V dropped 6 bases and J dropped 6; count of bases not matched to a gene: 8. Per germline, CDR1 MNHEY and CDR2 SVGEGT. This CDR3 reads CASSQGQLSEQYV. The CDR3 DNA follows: TGTGCCAGCAGCCAGGGACAGCTTAGCGAGCAGTACGTC.

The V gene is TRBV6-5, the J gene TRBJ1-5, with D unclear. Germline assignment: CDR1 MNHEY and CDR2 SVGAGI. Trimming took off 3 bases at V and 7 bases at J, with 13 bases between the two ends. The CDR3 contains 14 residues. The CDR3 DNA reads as TGTGCCAGCAGTTATCTTCCCTTTAGGCAGCCCCAGCATTTT. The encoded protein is CASSYLPFRQPQHF.

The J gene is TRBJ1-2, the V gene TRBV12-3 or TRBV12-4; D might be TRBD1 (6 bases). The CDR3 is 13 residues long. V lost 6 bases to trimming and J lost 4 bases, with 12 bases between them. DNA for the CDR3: TGTGCCAGCAGATTACAGGGCCCCTATGGCTACACCTTC. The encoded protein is CASRLQGPYGYTF.

DNA for the CDR3: TGCGCCAGCAGCTTGGGGGCGAACACTGAAGCTTTCTTT. It codes for CASSLGANTEAFF. This chain uses TRBV5-1 with TRBJ1-1; D ambiguous. CDR3 length: 13 residues. Germline V gives CDR1 SGHRS, CDR2 YFSETQ. Trimming removed 0 bases at V and 1 base at J, with 4 bases between.